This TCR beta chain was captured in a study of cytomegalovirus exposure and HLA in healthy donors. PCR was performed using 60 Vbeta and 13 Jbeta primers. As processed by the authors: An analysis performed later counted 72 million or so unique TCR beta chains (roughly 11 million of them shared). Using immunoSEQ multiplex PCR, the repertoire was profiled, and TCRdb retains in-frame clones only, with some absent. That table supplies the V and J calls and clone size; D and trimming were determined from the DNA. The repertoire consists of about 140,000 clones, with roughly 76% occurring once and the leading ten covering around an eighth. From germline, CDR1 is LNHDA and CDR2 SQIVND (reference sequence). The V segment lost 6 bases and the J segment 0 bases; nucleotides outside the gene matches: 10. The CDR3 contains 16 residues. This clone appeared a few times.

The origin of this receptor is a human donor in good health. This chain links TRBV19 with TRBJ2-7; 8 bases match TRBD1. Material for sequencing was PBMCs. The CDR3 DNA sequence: TGTGCCAGTAGACCAGGGGGCGGCTATAACTCCTACGAGCAGTACTTC. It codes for CASRPGGGYNSYEQYF. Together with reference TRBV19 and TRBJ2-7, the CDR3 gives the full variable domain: DGGITQSPKYLFRKEGQNVTLSCEQNLNHDAMYWYRQDPGQGLRLIYYSQIVNDFQKGDIAEGYSVSREKKESFPLTVTSAQKNPTAFYLCASRPGGGYNSYEQYFGPGTRLTVT.